These 20 T cell receptor beta chains share one sample of origin, sequenced in a study of early stage breast cancer tumors. Clones were sequenced by immunoSEQ multiplex PCR, and TCRdb holds only the in-frame ones, with some missing. The sample yields about 31,000 clones, roughly four fifths seen once. The sequencing input was breast tumor tissue. The receptors here all came from a person under 45 with breast cancer.

The rearrangement uses TRBV27 and TRBJ2-5, with 7 bases lining up with TRBD2. The DNA end is more similar to TRBJ2-7, so the J call may be wrong. The germline V gene has CDR1 MNHEY and CDR2 SMNVEV (reference sequence). The CDR3 loop spans 14 amino acids. CDR3 in amino acids: CASRFGGSSYEQYF. The CDR3 DNA follows: TGTGCCAGCAGATTCGGGGGGAGCTCCTACGAGCAGTACTTC.

This clone has a handful of counts. CDR3 protein: CASHPGWGRASPNEQFF. DNA for the CDR3: TGTGCCAGCCACCCCGGTTGGGGGCGAGCTTCCCCCAATGAGCAGTTCTTC. The chain couples TRBV19 to TRBJ2-1, with D possibly matching TRBD1 (6 bases). The CDR3 contains 17 residues. Trimming shortened V by 9 bases and J by 6 bases, and 27 bases separated the two germline ends. The germline V gene has CDR1 LNHDA and CDR2 SQIVND (reference sequence). Full variable domain (missing parts from reference TRBV19 and TRBJ2-1): DGGITQSPKYLFRKEGQNVTLSCEQNLNHDAMYWYRQDPGQGLRLIYYSQIVNDFQKGDIAEGYSVSREKKESFPLTVTSAQKNPTAFYLCASHPGWGRASPNEQFFGPGTRLTVL.

This chain uses TRBV10-3 with TRBJ2-2, with a tentative D call TRBD2 (5 bases). Trimming took 7 bases from V and 5 from J, leaving 8 bases between them. The germline gives CDR1 ENHRY, CDR2 SYGVKD. The CDR3 contains 12 residues. Written as DNA, the CDR3 is TGTGCCATCACTAGGGAGACCGGGGAGCTGTTTTTT. This encodes CAITRETGELFF.

The chain recombines TRBV6-5 with TRBJ2-7; 12 nucleotides line up with TRBD1. The V gene end was trimmed by 3 bases and the J gene end by 10 bases; junction bases not matched to a gene: 10. Germline V gene data show CDR1 as MNHEY and CDR2 as SVGAGI. The CDR3 length is 15 residues. The CDR3 nucleotides are TGTGCCAGCAGTTATTCGGGACAGGGGGCGTCTCATCAGTACTTC. Residues: CASSYSGQGASHQYF.

In DNA form, the CDR3 reads TGTGCCAGCAGTTTATCTCGACAGGTTCGCGAGCAGTACTTC. It codes for CASSLSRQVREQYF. The V and J genes are TRBV27 and TRBJ2-7, with D tentatively TRBD1 (6 bases). The germline V gene has CDR1 MNHEY and CDR2 SMNVEV (reference sequence). The CDR3 runs to 14 residues. Deletions cut 0 bases from V and 6 bases from J, with 12 bases between.

The J gene is TRBJ2-3, the V gene TRBV27, with 8 bases aligning to TRBD2. CDR3 size: 21 residues. J gave up 3 bases and V 2 bases, and 22 bases lay outside the gene matches. CDR1 is MNHEY and CDR2 is SMNVEV in the germline V gene (reference sequence). Here the CDR3 reads CASSLMFGPGGKRVGTDTQYF. The DNA for the CDR3 is TGTGCCAGCAGTTTAATGTTTGGGCCGGGGGGGAAAAGGGTGGGGACAGATACGCAGTATTTT.

The chain has TRBV5-8 and TRBJ1-6; 7 bases match TRBD1. Germline V gene lookup returns CDR1 SGHTS and CDR2 YDEGEE. The CDR3 sequence is 15 residues long. The J segment lost 7 bases and the V segment lost 0 bases, leaving 4 bases of the junction unmatched. The CDR3 loop reads CASSLVGRGNSPLHF. DNA for the CDR3: TGTGCCAGCAGCTTGGTCGGCAGGGGGAATTCACCCCTCCACTTT.

J is TRBJ1-1 and V is TRBV4-2; no reliable D call. The CDR3 totals 14 residues. Trimming pared 0 bases from V and 1 base from J, leaving 6 bases between. Germline V gene sequence: CDR1 LGHNA, CDR2 YNFKEQ. CDR3 loop: CASSQEARNTEAFF. The CDR3 nucleotides read TGTGCCAGCAGCCAAGAGGCCCGGAACACTGAAGCTTTCTTT.

The V call is TRBV6-6, the J call TRBJ2-1, with 8 bases matching TRBD2. V shed 6 bases, J shed 3 bases, and the junction held 10 bases outside the gene matches. CDR1 and CDR2 from the germline V gene are MNHNY and SVGAGI (reference sequence). CDR3 length: 16 amino acids. The CDR3 DNA reads as TGTGCCAGCAGCAGAAAACGGGGACTAGTCTACAATGAGCAGTTCTTC. Protein product: CASSRKRGLVYNEQFF.

As regards this clone: A read error is possible here, since a much larger clone lies one base away. The chain links TRBV7-9 to TRBJ2-1, with 9 bases aligning to TRBD2. In germline, CDR1 is SEHNR, CDR2 FQNEAQ (reference sequence). J lost 2 bases, V lost 2 bases, and 1 base had no gene match. This CDR3 is built from 15 residues. CDR3 in amino acids: CASSLTSGPYNEQFF. The CDR3 DNA reads as TGTGCCAGCAGCTTAACTAGCGGGCCCTACAATGAGCAGTTCTTC. Drawing the rest from reference TRBV7-9 and TRBJ2-1, the complete variable domain is DTGVSQNPRHKITKRGQNVTFRCDPISEHNRLYWYRQTLGQGPEFLTYFQNEAQLEKSRLLSDRFSAERPKGSFSTLEIQRTEQGDSAMYLCASSLTSGPYNEQFFGPGTRLTVL.

This clone has a handful of counts. The J gene is TRBJ1-1, the V gene TRBV5-8; D might be TRBD1 (5 bases). The germline CDR1 and CDR2 sequences are SGHTS and YDEGEE. Deletions cut 0 bases from V and 7 bases from J, with 10 bases between. The CDR3 is made up of 13 amino acids. CDR3 DNA: TGTGCCAGCAGCTTGGTAGGGGAAAGTGAAGCTTTCTTT. Amino acid sequence: CASSLVGESEAFF.

The V call is TRBV5-1, the J call TRBJ2-3, with 8 positions matching TRBD2. Per the germline V gene, CDR1 is SGHRS and CDR2 is YFSETQ. Losses at the gene ends were 4 bases for V and 2 bases for J; bases not matched to a gene: 9. The CDR3 runs 16 residues. CDR3 nucleotide sequence: TGCGCCAGCAGCCTCGTAGCGGGAACCACCACAGATACGCAGTATTTT. It codes for CASSLVAGTTTDTQYF. Supplemented by reference TRBV5-1 and TRBJ2-3, the full variable domain reads KAGVTQTPRYLIKTRGQQVTLSCSPISGHRSVSWYQQTPGQGLQFLFEYFSETQRNKGNFPGRFSGRQFSNSRSEMNVSTLELGDSALYLCASSLVAGTTTDTQYFGPGTRLTVL.

V is TRBV6-5 and J is TRBJ2-1, with D perhaps TRBD1 (5 bases). Germline CDR1 reads MNHEY; CDR2 reads SVGAGI. The CDR3 contains 15 residues. The ends were cut back, 2 bases at V and 6 bases at J, with 14 bases in the middle. The CDR3 DNA sequence: TGTGCCAGCAGTTACGATCCCTATCAGGGCAATGAGCAGTTCTTC. Protein: CASSYDPYQGNEQFF.

The rearrangement uses TRBV12-5 and TRBJ2-5, with TRBD2 as a possible D gene (5 bases). Germline V gene lookup returns CDR1 LGHNT and CDR2 FRNRAP. V shed 3 bases and J shed 4 bases, with 9 bases lying between them. The CDR3 sequence is 13 residues long. In DNA, the CDR3 is TGTGCTAGTGGTTTTGTAGGAGGAGAGACCCAGTACTTC. Its protein product is CASGFVGGETQYF.

This clone appeared a few times. The V gene is TRBV7-9, the J gene TRBJ1-1; D is perhaps TRBD1 (5 bases). With 7 bases removed from V and 0 bases from J, the gap between germline ends came to 18 bases. The CDR3 loop spans 16 amino acids. The germline V gene has CDR1 SEHNR and CDR2 FQNEAQ (reference sequence). CDR3 nucleotide sequence: TGTGCCAGCACCAGAGACACAGGCTACATGAACACTGAAGCTTTCTTT. It encodes CASTRDTGYMNTEAFF.

The genes are TRBV6-5 and TRBJ2-5; D gene uncertain. The CDR3 is made up of 14 amino acids. V lost 5 bases and J lost 1, with 11 bases in between. Per the germline V gene, CDR1 is MNHEY and CDR2 is SVGAGI. The CDR3 coding sequence is TGTGCCAGCAGTCCCGATGGTCTCCAAGAGACCCAGTACTTC. It encodes CASSPDGLQETQYF.

The rearrangement joins TRBV7-3 to TRBJ2-1; TRBD2 agrees at 10 bases. Trimming took 1 base from V and 10 from J; bases not matched to a gene: 16. This CDR3 comprises 18 residues. Germline V gene lookup returns CDR1 SGHTA and CDR2 FQGTGA. The CDR3 DNA is TGTGCCAGCAGCTTAAAAGGTTCGGCGAGCGGGAGGGCAGGGGAGCAGTTCTTC. It encodes CASSLKGSASGRAGEQFF.

The chain recombines TRBV7-2 with TRBJ2-3; D is undetermined. Germline V gene sequence: CDR1 SGHTA, CDR2 FQGNSA. Trimming left V 2 bases short and J 2 bases short, with 8 bases between. The CDR3 length is 14 residues. The CDR3 sequence: CASSLSAPTDTQYF. The CDR3 DNA is TGTGCCAGCAGCTTATCGGCCCCCACAGATACGCAGTATTTT.

A single count supports this clone. The rearrangement uses TRBV13 and TRBJ2-1; D is unclear. Germline values: CDR1 PRHDT, CDR2 FYEKMQ (reference sequence). The CDR3 is made up of 13 amino acids. The V end lost 4 bases, the J end lost 5 bases, and 9 bases lay between the germline ends. The chain's CDR3 is CASSSWENNEQFF. CDR3 DNA: TGTGCCAGCAGCTCTTGGGAAAACAATGAGCAGTTCTTC.

In its sample, this clone was seen once. The rearrangement uses TRBV6-1 and TRBJ1-3; D is ambiguous. CDR1 MNHNS and CDR2 SASEGT come from the germline V gene. The CDR3 loop spans 13 amino acids. V was shortened by 2 bases and J by 8 bases, with 10 bases between the two germline ends. CDR3 bases: TGTGCCAGCAGTGAAATGACTCTAGACACCATATATTTT. Translating it yields CASSEMTLDTIYF.